This T cell receptor beta chain was profiled in a study of vaccination effects on CD4 cells after COVID-19 (dated by TCRdb to between 2021 and 2024). Background on the whole study: The ViraFEST assay stimulated PBMC with viral peptide pools and then used TCR sequencing to identify antigen-specific CD4+ T cell clonotypes by expansion. Participants received two doses of either the BNT162b2 or the mRNA-1273 mRNA SARS-CoV-2 vaccine. Under 2.5 million PBMC per well were cultured with 9 to 10 ug/ml peptides in IMDM containing about 5% human AB serum, around 9.7 IU/ml IL-2 and gentamicin. SARS-CoV-2 spike-specific CD4+ TCR repertoires from before and after mRNA vaccination were compared in COVID-19 convalescent patients and in infection-naive vaccine recipients. The full study included fewer than eleven COVID-19 convalescent patients and a few SARS-CoV-2-naive healthy vaccine recipients. The Oncomine TCR Beta short-read assay on an Illumina iSeq 100 was used to sequence cultures from other donors in the study.

Receptor libraries were prepared by the immunoSEQ multiplex PCR assay. DNA from the cultured, isolated CD4+ T cells was subjected to TCR beta CDR3 sequencing. The authors' analysis ran thus. The analysis removed non-productive TCR sequences, trimmed reads to the CDR3 region, and retained only CDR3s that were 7 or more amino acids long. The MANAFEST web app was used to identify antigen-specific clonotypes by comparing expansion in peptide wells with expansion in reference cultures. Positive clones required FDR<0.05 expansion versus reference and all other wells, odds ratio above 5, and frequency above 0.1% in two replicate wells. Clonotypes significantly expanded in SARS-CoV-2 spike wells and in at least one common cold coronavirus spike condition were defined as cross-reactive. CDR3 similarity was assessed by Levenshtein distance using the stringdist R package, and unrooted trees were constructed with ape in R 3.6.1. TCRdb's version of the immuneACCESS table is confined to in-frame rearrangements and falls short of the full clone set. An unresolved V gene accounts for under half of the shortfall where checked; the remainder is of unknown origin. V, J and clone size are taken as reported in that table, and D and trimming were inferred from the DNA itself. The sample has fewer than 35,000 clones on record, about two thirds of them singletons. The ten largest clones take up 3.8% of the sample.

V and J are trimmed by 5 bases and 1 base, and the gene matches miss 5 bases of the junction. CDR3 length: 14 amino acids, cysteine to phenylalanine. The only DNA kept is the CDR3, 42 bases in frame from the first base. CDR1 and CDR2, looked up from the germline V gene (reference sequence), are SGHNT and YYREEE. After 10 days of culture, CD4+ T cells were isolated with the EasySep CD4+ T cell isolation kit. None of the healthy vaccine recipients had a prior SARS-CoV-2 infection, which was confirmed by nucleocapsid antibody tests that came back negative both before and after vaccination. On days 3 and 7, half of the culture medium was replaced with fresh IL-2-containing medium. Each peptide stimulation condition was cultured in triplicate wells unless otherwise noted. Using Ficoll-Paque Plus gradient centrifugation, PBMC were separated from whole blood and then either used fresh or cryopreserved at -140C. The QIAamp micro DNA kit was used to extract genomic DNA from the cultured CD4+ T cells.

A note on this clone: The clone's antigen remains unknown. No base qualities exist here, and no much larger clone lies one base off it.

What the research found in general, with its limitations: Marked clonal contraction was observed in both infection-induced and vaccine-induced clones at late post-vaccination timepoints, consistent with waning T cell responses. The study was limited by a small number of convalescent patients, and early post-infection timepoints were lacking. Among healthy vaccine recipients, nearly all vaccine-induced clones were SARS-CoV-2 mono-reactive, and only 1 of 255 was cross-reactive with common cold coronaviruses.

This specimen consisted of CD4+ T cells from PBMCs cultured without peptide, obtained before COVID-19 vaccination. Rearrangement joined TRBV5-4 to TRBJ2-5, and 7 bases in between align with TRBD1. This receptor was identified in a human donor who received a COVID-19 vaccine. In nucleotides, the sequence is TGTGCCAGCAGTCAAACAGGGGCCCAAGAGACCCAGTACTTC. The translation is CASSQTGAQETQYF.